What follows are 20 T cell receptor beta chains derived from one specimen sequenced in a study of T cell responses to AZD1222 COVID-19 vaccine. Measured with immunoSEQ multiplex PCR; TCRdb has only the in-frame clones, and not every one. The sample lists about 200,000 clones, roughly 92% occurring once. Sample: peripheral blood, taken 28 days after the second AZD1222 dose. These receptors were collected from an adult who received the AZD1222 COVID-19 vaccine.

This chain links TRBV27 with TRBJ2-5; 8 bases fit TRBD2. Looked up from germline, CDR1 is MNHEY and CDR2 is SMNVEV (reference sequence). J was trimmed by 5 bases and V by 4 bases; bases with no gene match: 12. CDR3 length: 16 amino acids. CDR3 residues: CASSSQPGLGFETQYF. CDR3 in DNA: TGTGCCAGCAGTTCACAACCGGGACTAGGTTTTGAGACCCAGTACTTC.

The rearrangement uses TRBV3-1 (or the pseudogene TRBV3-2) and TRBJ1-3; weak D call: TRBD1 (6 bases). CDR3 length: 14 amino acids. Trimming left V 1 base short and J 5 bases short, with 9 bases between. Germline V gene sequence: CDR1 LGHDT, CDR2 YNNKEL (reference sequence). The CDR3 DNA reads as TGTGCCAGCAGCCAAGGTGGGGGCAGAAACACCATATATTTT. It codes for CASSQGGGRNTIYF.

The rearrangement uses TRBV5-4 and TRBJ2-1, with no clear D. V dropped 2 bases and J dropped 6 bases, with 6 bases sitting between them. The CDR3 is 12 residues long. Germline-derived CDR1 and CDR2 are SGHNT and YYREEE (reference sequence). In nucleotides, the CDR3 is TGTGCCAGCAGCTTCCCTGGCAATGAGCAGTTCTTC. Translated: CASSFPGNEQFF.

The rearrangement links TRBV10-2 to TRBJ1-3; D possibly corresponds to TRBD1 (6 bases). The CDR3 is made up of 14 amino acids. Trimming removed 10 bases at V and 8 bases at J, with 21 bases between. Germline CDR1 is WSHSY and CDR2 is SAAADI. The CDR3 region is CATSDGGRRDTIYF. As DNA, the CDR3 is TGCGCCACATCAGACGGGGGGCGAAGAGACACCATATATTTT.

The chain is built from TRBV5-1 and TRBJ1-4, with D possibly being TRBD1 (6 bases). Germline loops: CDR1 SGHRS, CDR2 YFSETQ. V dropped 5 bases and J dropped 3 bases, with 8 bases sitting between them. The CDR3 extends over 13 amino acids. CDR3 bases: TGCGCCAGCAGGGACAGCTCTAATGAAAAACTGTTTTTT. This gives the protein CASRDSSNEKLFF.

This rearrangement joins TRBV18 to TRBJ2-1, with 9 nucleotides matching TRBD2. This CDR3 is 16 amino acids long. Germline lookup yields CDR1 KGHSH and CDR2 LQKENI. Trimming at V came to 1 base and at J to 2 bases, leaving 3 bases not matched to a gene. The CDR3 DNA sequence: TGTGCCAGCTCACCACTCCTAGCGGGGACCTACAATGAGCAGTTCTTC. Its translation: CASSPLLAGTYNEQFF.

This chain connects TRBV2 to TRBJ1-6; D call uncertain. The CDR3 spans 13 residues. The V and J ends lost 7 bases and 9 bases respectively, with 13 bases between them. CDR1 is SNHLY, CDR2 FYNNEI, per germline. The chain's CDR3 is CASNPADFSPLHF. CDR3 bases: TGTGCCAGCAACCCTGCGGATTTTTCACCCCTCCACTTT.

This clone has only a few counts. The chain joins TRBV6-4 to TRBJ1-2, with D possibly matching TRBD1 (5 bases). V lost 5 bases, J lost 7 bases, and 17 bases lay in between. CDR1 and CDR2 from the germline V gene are MRHNA and SNTAGT. The CDR3 runs to 14 residues. The CDR3 is CASSPGYARGGYTF. CDR3 coding DNA: TGTGCCAGCAGTCCGGGGTACGCGAGGGGTGGCTACACCTTC.

This chain connects TRBV14 to TRBJ2-1; TRBD2 aligns across 10 bases. The germline CDR1 and CDR2 sequences are SGHDN and FVKESK. The V and J ends lost 4 bases and 8 bases, in that order; junction bases with no gene match: 8. This CDR3 is 15 amino acids long. The CDR3 region is CASSPSGGGFDEQFF. The CDR3 DNA reads as TGTGCCAGCAGCCCCAGCGGGGGGGGTTTCGATGAGCAGTTCTTC. The variable domain in full, completed from reference TRBV14 and TRBJ2-1, reads EAGVTQFPSHSVIEKGQTVTLRCDPISGHDNLYWYRRVMGKEIKFLLHFVKESKQDESGMPNNRFLAERTGGTYSTLKVQPAELEDSGVYFCASSPSGGGFDEQFFGPGTRLTVL.

This clone has only a few counts. The V call is TRBV27, the J call TRBJ2-7; D unresolved. V shed 0 bases and J shed 2 bases, with 11 bases lying between them. CDR1 MNHEY and CDR2 SMNVEV come from the germline V gene (reference sequence). The CDR3 runs to 15 residues. CDR3 residues: CASSLSPSIPYEQYF. The CDR3 region has the DNA TGTGCCAGCAGTTTATCCCCCTCCATCCCCTACGAGCAGTACTTC.

By share, this clone counts as medium-sized (0.01 to 0.1%). V gene TRBV7-9 combines with J gene TRBJ1-5; no definite D call. CDR1 is SEHNR and CDR2 is FQNEAQ in the germline V gene (reference sequence). The ends were cut back, 1 base at V and 7 bases at J, with 5 bases in the middle. This CDR3 contains 12 residues. CDR3 nucleotides: TGTGCCAGCAGCTTAGGTACCCAGCCCCAGCATTTT. Protein product: CASSLGTQPQHF. The variable domain in full, with the rest retrieved from reference TRBV7-9 and TRBJ1-5, is DTGVSQNPRHKITKRGQNVTFRCDPISEHNRLYWYRQTLGQGPEFLTYFQNEAQLEKSRLLSDRFSAERPKGSFSTLEIQRTEQGDSAMYLCASSLGTQPQHFGDGTRLSIL.

J is TRBJ2-7 and V is TRBV3-1 (or the pseudogene TRBV3-2); D possibly matches TRBD1 or TRBD2 (7 bases each). The ends were cut back, 2 bases at V and 4 bases at J, with 15 bases in the middle. Looked up from germline, CDR1 is LGHDT and CDR2 is YNNKEL (reference sequence). The CDR3 length is 15 residues. In nucleotides, the CDR3 is TGTGCCAGCAGCCAATTCAGGGGGGGGATGTACGAGCAGTACTTC. This encodes CASSQFRGGMYEQYF.

The V and J genes are TRBV5-4 and TRBJ1-5, with 10 bases that match TRBD1. V lost 2 bases and J lost 6; bases outside the gene matches: 5. Germline assignment: CDR1 SGHNT and CDR2 YYREEE (reference sequence). The CDR3 is made up of 15 amino acids. The CDR3 DNA follows: TGTGCCAGCAGCTTAGACAGGGGGCTCGGTCAGCCCCAGCATTTT. Its translation is CASSLDRGLGQPQHF.

The chain links TRBV29-1 to TRBJ2-5, with 8 bases identical to TRBD2. CDR1 is SQVTM, CDR2 ANQGSEA, per germline. The length of the CDR3 is 13 residues. Losses at the gene ends were 1 base for V and 5 bases for J; bases not matched to a gene: 3. CDR3 nucleotide sequence: TGCAGCGTTGAAGCCACTAGCGGTGAGACCCAGTACTTC. Translated: CSVEATSGETQYF.

This clone has only a few counts. The chain carries TRBV7-9 and TRBJ1-5; D is unclear. Between the trimmed V and J ends, which lost 1 base and 6 bases, there was a span of 10 bases. This CDR3 spans 14 amino acids. Per germline, CDR1 SEHNR and CDR2 FQNEAQ (reference sequence). The CDR3 region has the DNA TGTGCCAGCAGCTTAGACAGATGGAGTCAGCCCCAGCATTTT. Encoded protein: CASSLDRWSQPQHF.

This chain links TRBV6-5 with TRBJ1-1; D uncertain. Trimming stripped 7 bases from V and 5 bases from J, with 11 bases between. Germline V gene sequence: CDR1 MNHEY, CDR2 SVGAGI. This CDR3 is built from 12 residues. The CDR3 is CASTLTGTEAFF. The CDR3 DNA is TGTGCCAGCACCTTGACGGGGACTGAAGCTTTCTTT.

The chain employs TRBV12-5 and TRBJ2-7; 9 nucleotides agree with TRBD1. The CDR3 is 14 amino acids. V lost 5 bases and J lost 3; bases outside the gene matches: 5. Germline assignment: CDR1 LGHNT and CDR2 FRNRAP. CDR3 region: CASGTGTGYYEQYF. The CDR3 DNA sequence: TGTGCTAGTGGTACCGGGACAGGGTACTACGAGCAGTACTTC.

This CDR3 reads CASSDLTFSGNTIYF. For the CDR3, the DNA is TGTGCCAGCAGTGATCTGACCTTCTCTGGAAACACCATATATTTT. V is TRBV25-1 and J is TRBJ1-3; D unresolved. The CDR3 has 15 residues. V lost 3 bases to trimming and J lost 0 bases, with 9 bases between them. The germline V gene encodes CDR1 MGHDK and CDR2 SYGVNS. The full variable domain, with the rest looked up from reference TRBV25-1 and TRBJ1-3, is EADIYQTPRYLVIGTGKKITLECSQTMGHDKMYWYQQDPGMELHLIHYSYGVNSTEKGDLSSESTVSRIRTEHFPLTLESARPSHTSQYLCASSDLTFSGNTIYFGEGSWLTVV.

Regarding this clone: Distinct nucleotide sequences in the sample also encode this CDR3. Here the CDR3 DNA reads TGTGCCAGCAGTTTCAGGGGAAATCAGCCCCAGCATTTT. The encoded protein is CASSFRGNQPQHF. The chain uses TRBV12-3 or TRBV12-4 and TRBJ1-5; TRBD1 might be the D (6 bases). The CDR3 extends over 13 amino acids. Trimming cost V 3 bases and J 4 bases, with 7 bases left between them.

This CDR3 reads CASSPFRGASNTGELFF. The CDR3 bases are TGTGCCAGCAGCCCCTTCCGGGGGGCGTCGAACACCGGGGAGCTGTTTTTT. J is TRBJ2-2 and V is TRBV7-9; a possible D gene is TRBD2 (7 bases). V lost 5 bases and J lost 0, with 16 bases in between. The CDR3 runs to 17 residues. CDR1 SEHNR and CDR2 FQNEAQ come from the germline V gene (reference sequence). The full variable domain, with the rest looked up from reference TRBV7-9 and TRBJ2-2, is DTGVSQNPRHKITKRGQNVTFRCDPISEHNRLYWYRQTLGQGPEFLTYFQNEAQLEKSRLLSDRFSAERPKGSFSTLEIQRTEQGDSAMYLCASSPFRGASNTGELFFGEGSRLTVL.